What follows are 27 T cell receptor beta chains derived from one specimen sequenced in a study of technical replicates of blood from a handful of donors (TCRdb year 2017). The method was the immunoSEQ multiplex PCR assay. The table comes from immuneACCESS by way of TCRdb, which keeps in-frame sequences with V and J called. Part of the clones is missing from these tables; in studies checked, under half for an unresolved V gene and the rest for unknown reasons. The sample table lists 95,000 to 100,000 clones, approximately 96% of them with a count of one. Together, the top ten hold 0.2% to 0.25% of the sample. The material sequenced was T cells isolated from PBMCs. The receptors derive from a human donor in good health.

V usage is TRBV29-1 and J usage is TRBJ1-1, with 7 bases that match TRBD1. Germline assignment: CDR1 SQVTM and CDR2 ANQGSEA. J gave up 2 bases and V 7 bases, and 4 bases lay outside the gene matches. This CDR3 contains 12 residues. CDR3 amino acids: CSAYRGNTEAFF. CDR3 coding DNA: TGCAGCGCATACAGGGGTAACACTGAAGCTTTCTTT.

The rearrangement joins TRBV2 to TRBJ2-7, with 11 bases that match TRBD2. This CDR3 region has 16 residues. With 8 bases clipped from V and 2 bases from J, the junction kept 11 bases outside the gene matches. Germline lookup yields CDR1 SNHLY and CDR2 FYNNEI. The CDR3 DNA follows: TGTGCCAGCCCTTCCCCACTAGCGGGAGATACCTACGAGCAGTACTTC. Amino acid sequence: CASPSPLAGDTYEQYF.

Worth noting for this clone: The conserved closing phenylalanine or tryptophan is absent in this CDR3, likely reflecting a read error. The chain employs TRBV5-1 and TRBJ2-7, with 7 bases that match TRBD1. The CDR3 totals 16 residues. CDR1 is SGHRS and CDR2 is YFSETQ in the germline V gene. V shed 4 bases, J shed 3 bases, and the junction held 13 bases outside the gene matches. The CDR3 here is CASSPRGDRSDYEQYL. The CDR3 coding sequence is TGCGCCAGCAGCCCCCGAGGGGACAGAAGCGACTACGAGCAGTACCTC.

The J gene is TRBJ1-2, the V gene TRBV7-9; 7 bases map to TRBD1. Germline V lookup: CDR1 SEHNR, CDR2 FQNEAQ (reference sequence). The CDR3 totals 16 residues. The trim removed 0 bases at V and 5 bases at J, leaving 9 bases unmatched. The CDR3 protein is CASSLAPDRNGYGYTF. In nucleotides, the CDR3 is TGTGCCAGCAGCTTAGCGCCGGACAGGAATGGTTATGGCTACACCTTC.

The V call is TRBV6-6, the J call TRBJ2-3, with D possibly being TRBD2 (6 bases). Germline CDR1 and CDR2: MNHNY and SVGAGI (reference sequence). Trimming removed 2 bases at V and 5 bases at J, with 17 bases between. The CDR3 loop spans 16 amino acids. CDR3 region: CASSYPPQLTRDTQYF. CDR3 DNA sequence: TGTGCCAGCAGTTACCCCCCACAACTGACTAGAGATACGCAGTATTTT.

This clone was recorded once. V is TRBV4-2 and J is TRBJ1-2; 8 bases are shared with TRBD1. V was pared by 0 bases and J by 7 bases, with 10 bases of the junction left unmatched. Per germline, CDR1 LGHNA and CDR2 YNFKEQ. The CDR3 contains 16 residues. The CDR3 DNA reads as TGTGCCAGCAGCCAAGATCAGGCAGGGGGCTTGGGTGGCTACACCTTC. It is translated as CASSQDQAGGLGGYTF.

The genes are TRBV4-1 and TRBJ2-7; unclear D gene. There are 14 residues in the CDR3. Looked up from germline, CDR1 is MGHRA and CDR2 is YSYEKL. Deletions cut 1 base from V and 4 bases from J, with 11 bases between. The chain's CDR3 is CASSQGANEYEQYF. The CDR3 nucleotides read TGCGCCAGCAGCCAAGGAGCCAACGAGTACGAGCAGTACTTC.

V gene TRBV5-8 combines with J gene TRBJ1-1; the D gene is possibly TRBD1 (5 bases). With 0 bases removed from V and 0 bases from J, the gap between germline ends came to 12 bases. The CDR3 runs 16 residues. Germline-derived CDR1 and CDR2 are SGHTS and YDEGEE. The CDR3 is CASSLDAGPMNTEAFF. DNA for the CDR3: TGTGCCAGCAGCTTGGACGCAGGGCCGATGAACACTGAAGCTTTCTTT.

The chain carries TRBV28 and TRBJ2-1, with TRBD2 identical over 8 bases. CDR1 and CDR2 from the germline V gene are MDHEN and SYDVKM. J lost 0 bases, V lost 6 bases, and 10 bases had no gene match. The CDR3 runs 17 residues. In nucleotides, the CDR3 is TGTGCCAGCAGAAGCGGGGGAACCATTAGCTCCTACAATGAGCAGTTCTTC. It yields the protein CASRSGGTISSYNEQFF.

The chain recombines TRBV18 with TRBJ2-5; TRBD2 matches 7 bases. V was pared by 1 base and J by 7 bases, with 9 bases of the junction left unmatched. In germline, CDR1 is KGHSH, CDR2 LQKENI. The CDR3 consists of 15 residues. CDR3 sequence (DNA): TGTGCCAGCTCACCACTAGGAGGATGGGAGGGGACCCAGTACTTC. It translates to CASSPLGGWEGTQYF.

The rearrangement links TRBV15 to TRBJ2-1; D is possibly TRBD2 (6 bases). This CDR3 region has 14 residues. V dropped 5 bases and J dropped 6 bases, with 14 bases sitting between them. Germline values: CDR1 LNHNV, CDR2 YYDKDF (reference sequence). The CDR3 DNA reads as TGTGCCACCAGCGGGAGACTAGACGTCAATGAGCAGTTCTTC. It encodes CATSGRLDVNEQFF.

The chain carries TRBV27 and TRBJ1-4; 7 bases are a match to TRBD1. The germline CDR1 and CDR2 sequences are MNHEY and SMNVEV (reference sequence). V was pared by 3 bases and J by 2 bases, with 6 bases of the junction left unmatched. CDR3 size: 16 residues. The CDR3 here is CASSFYRGPTNEKLFF. In DNA form, the CDR3 reads TGTGCCAGCAGTTTTTACAGGGGCCCGACTAATGAAAAACTGTTTTTT. The whole variable domain, filled in from reference TRBV27 and TRBJ1-4, reads EAQVTQNPRYLITVTGKKLTVTCSQNMNHEYMSWYRQDPGLGLRQIYYSMNVEVTDKGDVPEGYKVSRKEKRNFPLILESPSPNQTSLYFCASSFYRGPTNEKLFFGSGTQLSVL.

The J gene is TRBJ2-1, the V gene TRBV10-3; 9 nucleotides align to TRBD1. The length of the CDR3 is 14 residues. The V gene's germline CDR1 is ENHRY and CDR2 SYGVKD. V gave up 3 bases and J gave up 8 bases; unmatched junction bases: 5. CDR3 residues: CAISDLDRGHEQFF. In DNA form, the CDR3 reads TGTGCCATCAGTGATCTGGACAGGGGCCATGAGCAGTTCTTC.

The V call is TRBV19, the J call TRBJ2-7; D call uncertain. Trimming took off 4 bases at V and 7 bases at J, with 8 bases between the two ends. The CDR3 extends over 11 amino acids. CDR1 and CDR2 from the germline V gene are LNHDA and SQIVND (reference sequence). CDR3 nucleotide sequence: TGTGCCAGTAGTACCGGGTGGGAGCAGTACTTC. It yields the protein CASSTGWEQYF.

The V gene is TRBV4-1, the J gene TRBJ2-1; D gene ambiguous. Germline-derived CDR1 and CDR2 are MGHRA and YSYEKL. The ends were cut back, 1 base at V and 7 bases at J, with 2 bases in the middle. The CDR3 loop spans 11 amino acids. This chain's CDR3 is CASSQANEQFF. Here the CDR3 DNA reads TGCGCCAGCAGCCAAGCAAATGAGCAGTTCTTC.

The chain has TRBV5-1 and TRBJ2-3; 13 nucleotides agree with TRBD2. This CDR3 contains 16 residues. The V gene's germline CDR1 is SGHRS and CDR2 YFSETQ. Trimming removed 4 bases from V and 3 bases from J; junction bases left unmatched: 5. CDR3: CASSPRTSGRTDTQYF. The CDR3 bases are TGCGCCAGCAGCCCGAGGACTAGCGGGAGAACAGATACGCAGTATTTT. The whole variable domain, remainder taken from reference TRBV5-1 and TRBJ2-3, is KAGVTQTPRYLIKTRGQQVTLSCSPISGHRSVSWYQQTPGQGLQFLFEYFSETQRNKGNFPGRFSGRQFSNSRSEMNVSTLELGDSALYLCASSPRTSGRTDTQYFGPGTRLTVL.

V is TRBV19 and J is TRBJ2-7; TRBD2 matches at 8 bases. Trimming removed 3 bases from V and 6 bases from J; junction bases left unmatched: 1. From germline, CDR1 is LNHDA and CDR2 SQIVND (reference sequence). This CDR3 region has 12 residues. The CDR3 DNA is TGTGCCAGTAGTATGGCGGGGGGCGAGCAGTACTTC. Its protein is CASSMAGGEQYF.

The J gene is TRBJ2-3, the V gene TRBV18; no definite D call. This CDR3 has 13 residues. Germline CDR1 and CDR2: KGHSH and LQKENI. V lost 2 bases and J lost 4, with 7 bases in between. CDR3 DNA sequence: TGTGCCAGCTCACCAACACACCCAGATACGCAGTATTTT. Its protein is CASSPTHPDTQYF. Full variable domain (remainder filled in from reference TRBV18 and TRBJ2-3): NAGVMQNPRHLVRRRGQEARLRCSPMKGHSHVYWYRQLPEEGLKFMVYLQKENIIDESGMPKERFSAEFPKEGPSILRIQQVVRGDSAAYFCASSPTHPDTQYFGPGTRLTVL.

The chain carries TRBV5-1 and TRBJ2-2, with 7 bases identical to TRBD1. With V trimmed by 2 bases and J by 3 bases, 7 bases remained unmatched. CDR3 length: 16 amino acids. CDR1 and CDR2 (germline): SGHRS, YFSETQ. The CDR3 spells CASSLSTGAYTGELFF. In DNA, the CDR3 is TGCGCCAGCAGCTTATCCACAGGGGCCTACACCGGGGAGCTGTTTTTT.

The chain carries TRBV15 and TRBJ1-2; TRBD1 matches at 8 bases. The length of the CDR3 is 16 residues. V lost 0 bases, J lost 8 bases, and 11 bases stayed unmatched. Germline V lookup: CDR1 LNHNV, CDR2 YYDKDF (reference sequence). The CDR3 spells CATSRDFSQGAEGYTF. The DNA of the CDR3 is TGTGCCACCAGCAGAGATTTCTCCCAGGGGGCGGAGGGCTACACCTTC.

The chain combines TRBV28 with TRBJ2-7, with D possibly TRBD1 on 5 matching bases. Germline CDR1 is MDHEN and CDR2 is SYDVKM. The CDR3 loop spans 13 amino acids. V was pared by 4 bases and J by 7 bases, with 14 bases between. In DNA form, the CDR3 reads TGTGCCAGCAGTTCCCAAATAGGGGTGGAGCAGTACTTC. Its translation: CASSSQIGVEQYF.

This chain joins TRBV11-2 and TRBJ2-1; 7 nucleotides agree with TRBD2. Germline CDR1 is SGHAT and CDR2 is FQNNGV. The ends lost 0 bases at V and 8 bases at J; junction bases unmatched: 1. The CDR3 has 13 residues. The CDR3 here is CASSLEAGDEQFF. The DNA for the CDR3 is TGTGCCAGCAGCTTAGAGGCGGGGGATGAGCAGTTCTTC.

The chain employs TRBV4-1 and TRBJ2-1, with D hard to call. CDR1 and CDR2 (germline): MGHRA, YSYEKL. The CDR3 consists of 13 residues. Trimming shortened V by 0 bases and J by 4 bases, and 4 bases separated the two germline ends. This chain's CDR3 is CASSQESYNEQFF. The CDR3 nucleotides read TGCGCCAGCAGCCAAGAGTCGTACAATGAGCAGTTCTTC.

The J gene is TRBJ1-5, the V gene TRBV27, with D unclear. CDR3 length: 13 residues. CDR1 and CDR2 (germline): MNHEY, SMNVEV (reference sequence). Trimming took 6 bases from V and 0 from J, leaving 6 bases between them. In nucleotides, the CDR3 is TGTGCCAGCAGCCCTTATAGCAATCAGCCCCAGCATTTT. Translation: CASSPYSNQPQHF.

The gene calls are TRBV6-5 and TRBJ2-1; TRBD1 matches 8 bases. This CDR3 has 16 amino acids. Germline values: CDR1 MNHEY, CDR2 SVGAGI. V dropped 4 bases and J dropped 0; count of bases not matched to a gene: 5. The CDR3 nucleotides read TGTGCCAGCAGTTCCAGGGGGCTCTTCTCCTACAATGAGCAGTTCTTC. This gives the protein CASSSRGLFSYNEQFF.

The chain recombines TRBV2 with TRBJ2-7; D not certain. CDR1 and CDR2 from the germline V gene are SNHLY and FYNNEI. The germline V and J ends were trimmed by 3 bases and 8 bases, with 14 bases remaining between them. CDR3 length: 13 residues. The CDR3 reads CASSEGPQHKQYF. The CDR3 nucleotides read TGTGCCAGCAGTGAGGGCCCCCAGCACAAGCAGTACTTC.

The V and J genes are TRBV4-2 and TRBJ1-1; TRBD1 is a possible D gene (6 bases). Germline CDR1 and CDR2: LGHNA and YNFKEQ. The CDR3 is made up of 14 amino acids. V lost 4 bases to trimming and J lost 3 bases, with 12 bases between them. The CDR3: CASSPDRSYTEAFF. DNA of the CDR3: TGTGCCAGCAGCCCCGACAGGAGTTACACTGAAGCTTTCTTT.